Listed below are T cell receptor beta chains from one sample, sequenced in a study of blood T cell repertoires in COVID-19. Sequencing was performed with immunoSEQ multiplex PCR; in TCRdb, only in-frame clones are kept and a portion is missing. The sample has 300,000 to 400,000 clones, about nine tenths seen once. Sequencing input: PBMCs or T cells enriched from blood (not recorded which). These receptors originate from a man in his sixties who had recovered from COVID-19. CDR3s include the opening cysteine and the closing phenylalanine or tryptophan. A D gene is named only where the DNA matches it firmly. Rows may omit the clone size; those that give it use once, few, many or a size class.

j_call d_call clone_size v_call cdr3_aa cdr3_nt
TRBJ1-1 NA NA TRBV6-5 CASSYLAGTITEAFF TGTGCCAGCAGTTACTTGGCAGGGACAATAACTGAAGCTTTCTTT
TRBJ2-1 NA NA TRBV9 CASSASVSSYNEQFF TGTGCCAGCAGCGCCAGCGTAAGCTCCTACAATGAGCAGTTCTTC
TRBJ1-2 TRBD1 NA TRBV4-3 CASSPRTGFGYTF TGCGCCAGCAGCCCCCGGACAGGTTTTGGCTACACCTTC
TRBJ2-3 TRBD1 NA TRBV29-1 CSVRKGGQSTDTQYF TGCAGCGTGAGAAAAGGGGGACAGAGCACAGATACGCAGTATTTT
TRBJ1-3 NA NA TRBV28 CASTPSRERRNTIYF TGTGCCAGCACCCCCTCGAGGGAGAGGAGAAACACCATATATTTT
TRBJ2-5 TRBD1 NA TRBV7-2 CASSRDRGETQYF TGTGCCAGCAGCCGGGACAGGGGAGAGACCCAGTACTTC
TRBJ1-2 NA NA TRBV15 CATSREGGAYGYTF TGTGCCACCAGCAGAGAAGGGGGGGCCTATGGCTACACCTTC
TRBJ2-7 TRBD1 few TRBV29-1 CSVGTGGYEQYF TGCAGCGTCGGGACAGGGGGCTACGAGCAGTACTTC
TRBJ1-2 TRBD1 NA TRBV28 CASSPDRAYGYTF TGTGCCAGCAGCCCGGACAGGGCCTATGGCTACACCTTC
TRBJ1-2 NA NA TRBV30 CACRTREGSNYGYTF TGTGCCTGTCGGACCAGGGAAGGGTCCAACTATGGCTACACCTTC
TRBJ1-5 NA NA TRBV27 CASSYRDTNQPQHF TGTGCCAGCAGTTACCGGGACACCAATCAGCCCCAGCATTTT
TRBJ1-1 NA NA TRBV25-1 CASSELTGNTEAFF TGTGCCAGCAGTGAATTAACGGGGAACACTGAAGCTTTCTTT
TRBJ2-2 NA once TRBV2 CASSSGTHTGELFF TGTGCCAGCAGTTCCGGGACACACACCGGGGAGCTGTTTTTT
TRBJ2-1 TRBD2 NA TRBV4-1 CASSQLAGVYNEQFF TGCGCCAGCAGCCAACTAGCGGGAGTTTACAATGAGCAGTTCTTC
TRBJ1-2 NA NA TRBV7-9 CASSLDKAGYTF TGTGCCAGCAGCCTCGACAAAGCCGGCTACACCTTC
TRBJ2-5 NA NA TRBV7-9 CASSLGGAGKETQYF TGTGCCAGCAGCTTGGGGGGGGCTGGAAAAGAGACCCAGTACTTC
TRBJ2-7 NA NA TRBV7-2 CASSLDYGGGQYF TGTGCCAGCAGCTTAGATTATGGGGGAGGGCAGTACTTC
TRBJ1-2 NA NA TRBV5-1 CASSQQTGPYGYTF TGCGCCAGCAGCCAACAGACAGGACCATATGGCTACACCTTC
TRBJ2-2 NA NA TRBV5-1 CASSLFDRNTGELFF TGCGCCAGCAGCCTATTCGACAGGAACACCGGGGAGCTGTTTTTT
TRBJ1-4 TRBD1 NA TRBV6-2/TRBV6-3 CASSSHGTGEGEKLFF TGTGCCAGCAGTTCCCATGGGACAGGGGAAGGCGAAAAACTGTTTTTT
TRBJ1-1 TRBD1 NA TRBV10-3 CAISPIPGQGGEEAFF TGTGCCATCAGCCCTATACCGGGACAGGGGGGCGAGGAAGCTTTCTTT
TRBJ1-2 NA NA TRBV18 CASSPVHQANYGYTF TGTGCCAGCTCACCAGTACACCAAGCTAACTATGGCTACACCTTC
TRBJ2-1 NA NA TRBV7-2 CASSQLGGIYNEQFF TGTGCCAGCAGCCAGCTGGGGGGAATTTACAATGAGCAGTTCTTC
TRBJ1-6 NA once TRBV5-4 CASSLEAGASPLHF TGTGCCAGCAGCTTGGAGGCAGGGGCCTCACCCCTCCACTTT
TRBJ1-5 TRBD1 NA TRBV2 CASSERTGNQPQHF TGTGCCAGCAGTGAAAGGACAGGGAATCAGCCCCAGCATTTT
TRBJ1-5 NA few TRBV19 CASSMEGFSNQPQHF TGTGCCAGTAGTATGGAGGGTTTTAGCAATCAGCCCCAGCATTTT
TRBJ1-5 TRBD1 NA TRBV7-2 CASSLAGGAWQPQHF TGTGCCAGCAGCTTAGCAGGGGGCGCCTGGCAGCCCCAGCATTTT
TRBJ1-5 NA NA TRBV24-1 CATSDPGGVGQPQHF TGTGCCACCAGTGACCCGGGAGGGGTGGGCCAGCCCCAGCATTTT
TRBJ1-6 TRBD1 NA TRBV28 CASSLGDRGLVNSPLHF TGTGCCAGCAGTTTGGGAGACAGGGGGCTCGTCAATTCACCCCTCCACTTT
TRBJ2-7 TRBD1 NA TRBV28 CASSLRQGNEQQYF TGTGCCAGCAGTTTAAGACAGGGGAATGAACAGCAGTACTTC
TRBJ2-7 NA NA TRBV11-3 CASSLDSAGKYEQYF TGTGCCAGCAGCTTAGATTCTGCAGGGAAATACGAGCAGTACTTC
TRBJ2-3 TRBD1 NA TRBV7-2 CASTAARTGLEDTQYF TGTGCCAGCACCGCCGCCCGGACAGGATTAGAAGATACGCAGTATTTT
TRBJ2-3 NA NA TRBV7-3 CASSSRERVGTDTQYF TGTGCCAGCAGCTCCCGGGAGCGGGTAGGCACAGATACGCAGTATTTT
TRBJ2-1 NA NA TRBV7-8 CASSLVESSVYNEQFF TGTGCCAGCAGCTTAGTAGAGTCCAGCGTCTACAATGAGCAGTTCTTC
TRBJ2-7 NA once TRBV6-1 CASSERGRPYEQYF TGTGCCAGCAGTGAAAGGGGCAGACCCTACGAGCAGTACTTC
TRBJ2-1 TRBD1 NA TRBV7-2 CASSFDRGSYNEQFF TGTGCCAGCAGCTTTGACAGGGGATCCTACAATGAGCAGTTCTTC
TRBJ2-7 NA NA TRBV6-5 CASSTRTESSYEQYF TGTGCCAGCAGTACTCGGACAGAAAGCTCCTACGAGCAGTACTTC
TRBJ1-1 TRBD1 NA TRBV24-1 CATSDSTGGNTEAFF TGTGCCACCAGTGATTCAACAGGGGGGAACACTGAAGCTTTCTTT
TRBJ2-7 NA NA TRBV6-2/TRBV6-3 CASSYAYEQYF TGTGCCAGCAGTTACGCGTACGAGCAGTACTTC